This T cell receptor (beta chain) was retrieved from a study of siplizumab effects on memory and regulatory T cells (dated by TCRdb to about 2019). Notes on the research overall: The effect of the anti-CD2 antibody siplizumab on alloreactive T-cell subsets was examined in allogeneic mixed lymphocyte reactions constructed from human PBMCs. Results and caveats for the whole study, not just this receptor: The cumulative frequency of alloreactive sequences traceable to unstimulated CD4+ memory T cells was significantly reduced by siplizumab. About 75-97% of proliferating CD4+ or CD8+ clones could not be given a naive or memory phenotype. Greater diversity appeared to be present in unstimulated naive T cells than in memory T cells, and a substantial contribution to the alloresponse seemed to be made by naive cells. Whether proliferating Tregs from siplizumab cultures were suppressive was not functionally confirmed. Of the alloreactive CD4+ clones that could be mapped, the Treg-derived share averaged about 67% with siplizumab compared with about 25% in control reactions. Because sequences below about 10^-5 frequency were poorly captured, only a minor fraction of alloreactive clones could be mapped to unstimulated subsets.

For this clone: Which antigen it targets is not known. Per-base qualities were not stored, and no clone one base away is much larger.

V ends up 0 bases short and J 4 bases short, with an unmatched junction base count of 5. Taken from cysteine to phenylalanine, the CDR3 has 15 residues. Of the read, only the CDR3 DNA is kept; its 45 bases are in frame from base 1. The germline V gene (reference sequence) yields SGHNT for CDR1 and YYREEE for CDR2. The library was made by the immunoSEQ multiplex PCR assay. Each sample had around 100,000 TCR templates assayed by the deep sequencing platform. Genomic DNA extracted from sorted T cells was the material used for TCRbeta CDR3 sequencing. In the source study's methods: The R programming language was used for clonal analysis of the TCRbeta CDR3 data. Alloreactive CD4+ and CD8+ clones were identified by comparing unstimulated samples to CFSE-low samples taken after the reaction. Regulatory or non-regulatory origin was assigned to alloreactive CD4+ clones by matching of sequences to sorted unstimulated Treg and non-Treg repertoires. TCRdb carries this immuneACCESS record with in-frame sequences only. Its versions omit some clonotypes, under half of them owing to an unresolved V gene in the studies checked, with the rest unexplained. The V and J calls and clone size come from that table; D and trimming were worked out from the DNA. Here the sample has around 120,000 clones; 90% to 95% occur a single time. Under 2% of the sample is taken by the ten largest.

TCRbeta CDR3 sequencing was performed on sorted unstimulated T cells and on proliferating T cells recovered from mixed lymphocyte reactions. Fresh whole blood from roughly ten HLA-typed healthy donors was used to isolate PBMCs. To map where alloreactive clones came from, CD4+ non-regulatory T cells in the unstimulated state were FACS-sorted. The TCR was taken from a human donor in good health. The sequencing input was non-Treg CD4+ T cells sorted from blood. Explained via the paper, the cell subset or site label denotes: FACS-sorted unstimulated CD4+ non-regulatory T cells. The chain is assembled from TRBV5-4 and TRBJ2-7; 9 central bases correspond to TRBD1. The nucleotides are TGTGCCAGCAGCTTGGTAGGGACAGGGAGTTACGAGCAGTACTTC. Its protein reads: CASSLVGTGSYEQYF.